These 25 T cell receptor beta chains share one sample of origin, sequenced in a study of shared clonotypes between healthy human individuals. Here immunoSEQ multiplex PCR was the method, and the copy in TCRdb shows in-frame clones only, minus some. Here the sample spans approximately 740,000 clones, around 74% being singletons. Sequencing used memory CD4+ T cells sorted from blood. The subset was: CD45RA-negative fraction. The source is a woman aged 25-40 years in good health.

This clone was recorded a few times. This chain links TRBV18 with TRBJ2-1; 10 bases fit TRBD1. Germline CDR1 KGHSH, CDR2 LQKENI. There are 15 residues in the CDR3. Trimming removed 4 bases from V and 7 bases from J; junction bases left unmatched: 7. For the CDR3, the DNA is TGTGCCAGCTCACGACAGGGGGCCAGGGAGAATGAGCAGTTCTTC. As protein: CASSRQGARENEQFF.

The genes are TRBV19 and TRBJ2-5, with TRBD1 matching 10 bases. The CDR3 runs 16 residues. Germline values: CDR1 LNHDA, CDR2 SQIVND (reference sequence). V gave up 4 bases and J gave up 2 bases; unmatched junction bases: 7. CDR3 amino acids: CASSTPPGQGQETQYF. The CDR3 coding sequence is TGTGCCAGTAGTACTCCGCCGGGACAGGGGCAAGAGACCCAGTACTTC.

A single count supports this clone. In nucleotides, the CDR3 is TGTGCCAGCAGTGAGCCAGGGACCTCCTACGAGCAGTACTTC. Translation gives CASSEPGTSYEQYF. The genes are TRBV2 and TRBJ2-7, with D possibly being TRBD1 or TRBD2 (5 bases each). This CDR3 has 14 residues. The ends were cut back, 3 bases at V and 0 bases at J, with 9 bases in the middle. CDR1 is SNHLY and CDR2 is FYNNEI in the germline V gene.

The rearrangement links TRBV5-1 to TRBJ2-3, with D unclear. CDR3 length: 14 residues. Trimming cost V 2 bases and J 4 bases, with 11 bases left between them. Germline CDR1 SGHRS, CDR2 YFSETQ. In DNA, the CDR3 is TGCGCCAGCAGCTTTTTGTCCAGCTCAGATACGCAGTATTTT. This encodes CASSFLSSSDTQYF. The full variable domain, completed using reference TRBV5-1 and TRBJ2-3, is KAGVTQTPRYLIKTRGQQVTLSCSPISGHRSVSWYQQTPGQGLQFLFEYFSETQRNKGNFPGRFSGRQFSNSRSEMNVSTLELGDSALYLCASSFLSSSDTQYFGPGTRLTVL.

The V gene is TRBV5-1, the J gene TRBJ1-1; D perhaps matches TRBD1 (5 bases). Germline CDR1 and CDR2: SGHRS and YFSETQ. The germline V and J ends were trimmed by 1 base and 5 bases, with 9 bases remaining between them. This CDR3 contains 13 residues. DNA of the CDR3: TGCGCCAGCAGCTTGAGGGGTGGAACTGAAGCTTTCTTT. This gives the protein CASSLRGGTEAFF.

This sequence joins TRBV14 and TRBJ2-3; TRBD2 matches 7 bases. Unmatched junction bases numbered 4, after V lost 0 bases and J lost 4 bases. CDR3 length: 15 residues. CDR1 is SGHDN, CDR2 FVKESK, per germline. In DNA form, the CDR3 reads TGTGCCAGCAGCCAAGAGGGAGGGGCCCCAGATACGCAGTATTTT. This gives the protein CASSQEGGAPDTQYF.

This chain links TRBV11-2 with TRBJ2-3; the D gene is possibly TRBD1 (5 bases). Germline-derived CDR1 and CDR2 are SGHAT and FQNNGV. The CDR3 sequence is 16 residues long. V lost 2 bases, J lost 0 bases, and 12 bases lay in between. CDR3 nucleotide sequence: TGTGCCAGCAGCTTATACGCGGACACTAGCACAGATACGCAGTATTTT. It yields the protein CASSLYADTSTDTQYF.

Comments on this clone: The same CDR3 arises from other DNA sequences in this sample as well. The genes are TRBV30 and TRBJ1-5, with D possibly matching TRBD1 (5 bases). Germline V lookup: CDR1 GTSNPN, CDR2 SVGIG (reference sequence). The germline V and J ends were trimmed by 0 bases and 7 bases, with 7 bases remaining between them. The CDR3 extends over 12 amino acids. CDR3 DNA sequence: TGTGCCTGGAGTGTACGGGGGCAGCCCCAGCATTTT. The encoded protein is CAWSVRGQPQHF. Filled out from reference TRBV30 and TRBJ1-5, the complete variable domain reads SQTIHQWPATLVQPVGSPLSLECTVEGTSNPNLYWYRQAAGRGLQLLFYSVGIGQISSEVPQNLSASRPQDRQFILSSKKLLLSDSGFYLCAWSVRGQPQHFGDGTRLSIL.

This clone has only a few counts. This chain uses TRBV28 with TRBJ1-5; TRBD1 agrees at 10 bases. Germline lookup yields CDR1 MDHEN and CDR2 SYDVKM. The V segment lost 4 bases and the J segment 5 bases; nucleotides outside the gene matches: 2. This CDR3 comprises 14 residues. CDR3 loop: CASSSGQGHQPQHF. CDR3 bases: TGTGCCAGCAGTTCGGGACAGGGGCATCAGCCCCAGCATTTT.

The chain uses TRBV28 and TRBJ1-1; 9 nucleotides align to TRBD1. The junction had 5 bases not matched to a gene; V was cut back by 10 bases and J by 2 bases. Germline assignment: CDR1 MDHEN and CDR2 SYDVKM. The CDR3 spans 13 residues. Here the CDR3 reads CAIGTGLNTEAFF. CDR3 sequence (DNA): TGTGCCATTGGGACAGGGCTAAACACTGAAGCTTTCTTT.

This clone has a handful of counts. This chain joins TRBV28 and TRBJ1-2; D unclear. Germline values: CDR1 MDHEN, CDR2 SYDVKM. V dropped 8 bases and J dropped 3 bases, with 10 bases sitting between them. The CDR3 totals 12 residues. The CDR3 sequence: CASEYRDYGYTF. DNA for the CDR3: TGTGCCAGCGAATACAGAGACTATGGCTACACCTTC.

In regard to this clone: Distinct nucleotide sequences in the sample also encode this CDR3. V usage is TRBV19 and J usage is TRBJ1-1; maybe TRBD1 (6 bases). Trimming removed 9 bases from V and 0 bases from J, with 8 bases in between. This CDR3 is built from 12 residues. Germline loops: CDR1 LNHDA, CDR2 SQIVND (reference sequence). CDR3 in DNA: TGTGCCAGCAGGGGAATGAACACTGAAGCTTTCTTT. It is translated as CASRGMNTEAFF.

The gene calls are TRBV23-1 and TRBJ2-7, with 7 bases matching TRBD2. TRBV23-1 belongs to the ORF category, with a function that is uncertain. This CDR3 comprises 14 residues. With V trimmed by 8 bases and J by 3 bases, 10 bases remained unmatched. The CDR3 DNA sequence: TGCGCCAGCCGCCAACTAGCGTCTCACTACGAGCAGTACTTC. Translated, it gives CASRQLASHYEQYF.

The rearrangement uses TRBV6-6 and TRBJ1-2; D uncertain. V dropped 8 bases and J dropped 2 bases, with 12 bases sitting between them. CDR1 MNHNY and CDR2 SVGAGI come from the germline V gene (reference sequence). This CDR3 is built from 13 residues. The CDR3 nucleotides read TGTGCCAGCGTGGGGAGCCCAAACTATGGCTACACCTTC. It codes for CASVGSPNYGYTF.

Only a few counts were recorded for this clone. V is TRBV19 and J is TRBJ1-5; the match to TRBD1 covers 9 bases. The CDR3 has 16 residues. V trimming: 5 bases; J trimming: 2 bases; junction bases outside the gene matches: 7. Germline V gene sequence: CDR1 LNHDA, CDR2 SQIVND (reference sequence). DNA for the CDR3: TGTGCCAGTAGTTACAGGACAGGGGCCGGCAATCAGCCCCAGCATTTT. This gives the protein CASSYRTGAGNQPQHF.

As regards this clone: Other DNA sequences in the sample encode the same CDR3. The chain employs TRBV6-1 and TRBJ2-3; TRBD2 matches 9 bases. The CDR3 is made up of 15 amino acids. CDR1 is MNHNS and CDR2 is SASEGT in the germline V gene. With V trimmed by 2 bases and J by 4 bases, 4 bases remained unmatched. The CDR3 DNA reads TGTGCCAGCAGTGAAAGGGCGGGAGGGCCAGATACGCAGTATTTT. Translation: CASSERAGGPDTQYF.

The chain employs TRBV19 and TRBJ1-1; tentative D call: TRBD1 (6 bases). Deletions cut 4 bases from V and 1 base from J, with 13 bases between. From germline, CDR1 is LNHDA and CDR2 SQIVND (reference sequence). The CDR3 runs to 15 residues. CDR3 residues: CASSSRDTGNTEAFF. The CDR3 DNA reads as TGTGCCAGTAGTAGCCGGGACACCGGGAACACTGAAGCTTTCTTT.

On this clone itself: Since a much larger clone is just one base distant, this may be a read error. The chain employs TRBV29-1 and TRBJ1-1, with a weak D call TRBD1 (5 bases). Between the trimmed V and J ends, which lost 7 bases and 1 base, there was a span of 10 bases. Per the germline V gene, CDR1 is SQVTM and CDR2 is ANQGSEA. The CDR3 runs to 12 residues. The CDR3 spells CSAGHSNTEAFF. The CDR3 nucleotides are TGCAGCGCCGGACACTCGAACACTGAAGCTTTCTTT.

This clone turned up a few times. This sequence joins TRBV7-9 and TRBJ1-1; 7 bases line up with TRBD1. The junction had 2 bases not matched to a gene; V was cut back by 6 bases and J by 4 bases. CDR1 SEHNR and CDR2 FQNEAQ come from the germline V gene (reference sequence). The CDR3 runs to 12 residues. CDR3 amino acids: CASRGTATEAFF. CDR3 sequence (DNA): TGTGCCAGCAGGGGGACAGCCACTGAAGCTTTCTTT. Full variable domain (missing parts from reference TRBV7-9 and TRBJ1-1): DTGVSQNPRHKITKRGQNVTFRCDPISEHNRLYWYRQTLGQGPEFLTYFQNEAQLEKSRLLSDRFSAERPKGSFSTLEIQRTEQGDSAMYLCASRGTATEAFFGQGTRLTVV.

This rearrangement joins TRBV28 to TRBJ1-4; D gene uncertain. This CDR3 region has 13 residues. V was pared by 7 bases and J by 8 bases, with 14 bases between. Germline assignment: CDR1 MDHEN and CDR2 SYDVKM. CDR3 protein: CASKKEVLEKLFF. CDR3 sequence (DNA): TGTGCCAGCAAAAAGGAGGTCCTAGAAAAACTGTTTTTT.

The chain uses TRBV4-1 and TRBJ2-1; possibly TRBD1 or TRBD2 for D (5 bases each). Per germline, CDR1 MGHRA and CDR2 YSYEKL. Trimming took off 5 bases at V and 4 bases at J, with 15 bases between the two ends. The CDR3 loop spans 15 amino acids. CDR3 loop: CASSNDRDGYNEQFF. DNA for the CDR3: TGCGCCAGCAGCAACGACCGGGACGGGTACAATGAGCAGTTCTTC.

V and J are TRBV20-1 and TRBJ2-5; D is unclear. This CDR3 spans 11 amino acids. Trimming stripped 6 bases from V and 8 bases from J, with 13 bases between. From germline, CDR1 is DFQATT and CDR2 SNEGSKA (reference sequence). DNA of the CDR3: TGCAGTGCGGAACGAGGTGAAACCCAGTACTTC. It codes for CSAERGETQYF.

The chain is built from TRBV5-5 and TRBJ2-7; tentatively, D is TRBD2 (5 bases). Between the trimmed V and J ends, which lost 1 base and 2 bases, there was a span of 13 bases. The CDR3 loop spans 15 amino acids. CDR1 and CDR2 from the germline V gene are SGHKS and YYEKEE (reference sequence). The CDR3 DNA reads as TGTGCCAGCAGCTTGTTTAGCGTCTTTCCCTACGAGCAGTACTTC. It is translated as CASSLFSVFPYEQYF.

The chain combines TRBV7-6 with TRBJ2-2; TRBD2 matches at 8 bases. V shed 7 bases, J shed 1 base, and the junction held 5 bases outside the gene matches. This CDR3 region has 15 residues. The germline CDR1 and CDR2 sequences are SGHVS and FNYEAQ. The CDR3 protein is CASTRAGVNTGELFF. CDR3 nucleotides: TGTGCCAGCACCCGAGCGGGGGTGAACACCGGGGAGCTGTTTTTT.

This clone has at least ten counts. The chain has TRBV2 and TRBJ1-2; D may be TRBD1 (6 bases). Germline CDR1 SNHLY, CDR2 FYNNEI. This CDR3 contains 14 residues. The V end lost 4 bases, the J end lost 4 bases, and 13 bases lay between the germline ends. The CDR3, as DNA: TGTGCCAGCAGTGGAAAGACAGGCGTCTATGGCTACACCTTC. Its protein product is CASSGKTGVYGYTF.